The text below deals with one T cell receptor (beta chain). The antigen is unknown. This record belongs to a study of identifying expanded T cells in peripheral blood. Healthy donors had no documented immune events, such as infections, while sampled. Overall study findings and caveats: Technical replicates showed roughly 1.2 changed clones; roughly two weeks around 15; four weeks 19. Across healthy donors, higher total template counts meant significantly greater two-week count variance.

The table came from immunoSEQ multiplex PCR; TCRdb's copy has only in-frame clones and leaves some out. The sample consists of about 120,000 clones, roughly 80% of them appearing once. This clonotype was sampled from a person between 18 and 69 years old in good health. Sequenced material: blood.

The CDR3 coding sequence is TGTGCCAGCAGGCCCGTAGGGAGGGGGCAGGATGGCTACACCTTC. Translation: CASRPVGRGQDGYTF. The chain links TRBV27 to TRBJ1-2, with 7 positions matching TRBD1. The CDR3 contains 15 residues. Germline-derived CDR1 and CDR2 are MNHEY and SMNVEV (reference sequence). Germline trimming cut 6 bases from V and 6 bases from J; bases unmatched to any gene: 13.